Listed below are T cell receptor beta chains from one sample, sequenced in a study of Ad26.COV2.S vaccination and SARS-CoV-2 variants. Here immunoSEQ multiplex PCR was the method, and the copy in TCRdb shows in-frame clones only, minus some. The sample yields about 370,000 clones, 89% seen once. This sample comprised peripheral blood, obtained in a trial of Ad26.COV2.S vaccine versus placebo. The source is a person aged 18 to 59 who received the Ad26.COV2.S COVID-19 vaccine or a placebo. The CDR3 runs from the conserved cysteine through the conserved F or W. A D gene is named only where the DNA matches it firmly. Size tells how often a clone was seen (once, few, many) or the class of an expanded clone, and some rows leave it out.

15,TRBJ1-3,TRBV27,TRBD1,.,CASSEGQGSGNTIYF,TGTGCCAGCAGTGAAGGACAGGGCTCTGGAAACACCATATATTTT
15,TRBJ2-1,TRBV2,.,.,CASSEDGSSYNEQFF,TGTGCCAGCAGTGAAGACGGTAGCTCCTACAATGAGCAGTTCTTC
15,TRBJ2-1,TRBV4-2,.,.,CASKLGRGAYNEQFF,TGTGCGAGCAAGTTGGGCAGGGGGGCCTACAATGAGCAGTTCTTC
18,TRBJ2-7,TRBV21-1,.,.,CASSKELREGLPAYEQYF,TGTGCCAGCAGCAAAGAGTTGCGGGAGGGCCTGCCGGCGTACGAGCAGTACTTC
14,TRBJ1-2,TRBV29-1,.,.,CSVHPWQGNYGYTF,TGCAGCGTTCATCCCTGGCAGGGAAACTATGGCTACACCTTC
17,TRBJ2-1,TRBV3-1/TRBV3-2,.,.,CASSQGVGTPSYNEQFF,TGTGCCAGCAGCCAGGGTGTGGGGACGCCGAGCTACAATGAGCAGTTCTTC
17,TRBJ2-1,TRBV3-1/TRBV3-2,TRBD2,.,CASSQERLAGVLDEQFF,TGTGCCAGCAGCCAGGAAAGGCTAGCGGGGGTCTTGGATGAGCAGTTCTTC
14,TRBJ2-5,TRBV30,.,few,CAWKHWDSQETQYF,TGTGCCTGGAAACACTGGGACTCCCAAGAGACCCAGTACTTC
12,TRBJ2-1,TRBV24-1,.,.,CATTLGHGEQFF,TGTGCCACCACCCTCGGACACGGTGAGCAGTTCTTC
14,TRBJ1-4,TRBV7-8,TRBD1,.,CASSIDRGEEKLFF,TGTGCCAGCAGCATCGACAGGGGCGAGGAAAAACTGTTTTTT
10,TRBJ1-1,TRBV30,.,.,CATGHPEAFF,TGTGCCACCGGACACCCTGAAGCTTTCTTT
15,TRBJ1-2,TRBV5-4,.,.,CASSPDGGPIYGYTF,TGTGCCAGCAGCCCGGATGGGGGTCCGATCTATGGCTACACCTTC
15,TRBJ1-4,TRBV3-1/TRBV3-2,.,.,CASSQGTGRNEKLFF,TGTGCCAGCAGCCAAGGGACCGGACGGAATGAAAAACTGTTTTTT
18,TRBJ2-1,TRBV19,.,once,CASSITKGGRSSYNEQFF,TGTGCCAGTAGTATTACAAAGGGGGGGAGAAGCTCCTACAATGAGCAGTTCTTC
15,TRBJ1-5,TRBV20-1,.,.,CSASGAQGPNQPQHF,TGCAGTGCTAGTGGAGCGCAGGGGCCCAATCAGCCCCAGCATTTT
16,TRBJ2-3,TRBV19,TRBD2,.,CASTLLAGGATDTQYF,TGTGCCAGTACCCTACTAGCGGGAGGGGCCACAGATACGCAGTATTTT
14,TRBJ2-7,TRBV5-6,.,.,CASSRSSQPWEQYF,TGTGCCAGCAGCCGATCTAGCCAGCCCTGGGAGCAGTACTTC
14,TRBJ2-1,TRBV28,TRBD1,.,CASSLRTGNNEQFF,TGTGCCAGCAGTTTAAGGACAGGGAACAATGAGCAGTTCTTC
17,TRBJ2-1,TRBV11-2,.,.,CASSLELGAVDYNEQFF,TGTGCCAGCAGCTTAGAGCTGGGGGCGGTTGACTACAATGAGCAGTTCTTC
14,TRBJ2-2,TRBV2,.,.,CASSDRVKTGELFF,TGTGCCAGCAGTGACAGGGTGAAGACCGGGGAGCTGTTTTTT
19,TRBJ2-5,TRBV9,TRBD2,.,CASSPREGLAESIQETQYF,TGTGCCAGCAGCCCTCGAGAGGGACTAGCTGAATCTATCCAAGAGACCCAGTACTTC
13,TRBJ1-2,TRBV7-3,TRBD1,.,CASSPRQGDGYTF,TGTGCCAGCAGCCCCCGACAGGGAGATGGCTACACCTTC
18,TRBJ2-3,TRBV28,TRBD2,.,CASRGTSGSLLGTDTQYF,TGTGCCAGCAGGGGTACTAGCGGGTCCCTTCTGGGCACAGATACGCAGTATTTT
13,TRBJ2-7,TRBV29-1,TRBD2,.,CSAQGLAFREQYF,TGCAGCGCACAGGGACTAGCTTTCCGGGAGCAGTACTTC
13,TRBJ1-5,TRBV4-1,.,.,CASSLSTGQPQHF,TGCGCCAGCAGCCTCAGTACGGGTCAGCCCCAGCATTTT
17,TRBJ2-6,TRBV9,.,.,CASSVKPWGSGANVLTF,TGTGCCAGCAGCGTTAAGCCATGGGGCTCTGGGGCCAACGTCCTGACTTTC
15,TRBJ1-3,TRBV29-1,.,.,CSVEELGEYGNTIYF,TGCAGCGTTGAAGAGCTGGGGGAGTATGGAAACACCATATATTTT